This TCR beta chain originates from a study of T cell repertoires in cytomegalovirus infection. Background on the study: TCR beta signatures that were public indicated CMV infection and matching HLA type. General study findings and limits: Cumulative frequency of public TCR beta families picked out carriers of CMV plus the relevant HLA. Dominant in the ex vivo response were TCR beta clonotypes restricted by HLA-C and specific for CMV.

TCRdb reprocessed the reads via MiXCR and lists one record per CDR3 protein. Of under 10,000 distinct CDR3 sequences in the sample, around 50% are singletons; the top ten hold about 81%. In regard to this clonotype: What it recognizes is unknown.

V gave up 1 base and J gave up 0 bases, with 7 bases separating them. Germline CDR1 SGHTA, CDR2 FQGNSA. This CDR3 is built from 15 residues. Specimen: PBMCs, sequenced either directly or after in vitro stimulation (not recorded which). This receptor was taken from a human donor in good health (CMV status not recorded). Some clones in this sample may be carry-over from other donors' samples. This chain joins TRBV7-2 and TRBJ2-1; D may be TRBD2 (5 bases). CDR3 nucleotide sequence: TGTGCCAGCAGCTTAGTTAGCGACTCCTACAATGAGCAGTTCTTC. This encodes CASSLVSDSYNEQFF.